Listed below are T cell receptor beta chains from one sample, sequenced in a study of patients and donors after allogeneic stem cell transplantation. TCRdb analysed the RT-PCR reads with MiXCR anew, one entry per CDR3 protein. The sample has roughly 940,000 distinct CDR3 sequences, approximately 18% seen once. Sequencing was carried out using blood, either unsorted or a sorted T cell fraction (not recorded which). The receptors stem from a human donor who was either an allogeneic HSCT recipient or a stem cell or donor lymphocyte infusion donor (not recorded which). It is not recorded whose cells these are; they may come from a transplant donor. CDR3s include the opening cysteine and the closing phenylalanine or tryptophan.

V gene	J gene	CDR3 protein
TRBV28	TRBJ1-1	CASSLKRQVLNTEAFF
TRBV29-1	TRBJ2-5	CSSKDYRQETQYF
TRBV27	TRBJ2-7	CACRPGVGLAGRSYEQYF
TRBV5-1	TRBJ1-2	CASSLAGTGDHGYTF
TRBV12-3/TRBV12-4	TRBJ2-3	CASSLRGSDTQYF
TRBV28	TRBJ2-7	CASSLGFGGAESYEQYF
TRBV4-1	TRBJ2-5	CASSQAGTAEETQYF
TRBV3-1	TRBJ2-7	CASSQAGFWGSYEQYF
TRBV9	TRBJ2-3	CASSVEVAGGFRSTDTQYF
TRBV12-3/TRBV12-4	TRBJ2-1	CASSLASGGFIDEQFF
TRBV4-2	TRBJ1-6	CASSQADSSSNSPLHF
TRBV9	TRBJ2-1	CASSVEPSGYNEQFF
TRBV3-1	TRBJ2-7	CASRRAGGPDEQYF
TRBV6-5	TRBJ1-3	CASSYNLGNTIYF
TRBV4-2	TRBJ1-1	CASSQEAHINTEAFF
TRBV20-1	TRBJ1-4	CSALTQDTFNEKLFF
TRBV3-1	TRBJ1-3	CASSQVRTATVQGNTIYF
TRBV9	TRBJ2-5	CASSSGDLGAETQYF
TRBV25-1	TRBJ2-5	CASSESGEGETQYF
TRBV27	TRBJ2-3	CASSTTGQITDTQYF
TRBV12-3/TRBV12-4	TRBJ2-7	CASKEYQWQNEQYF
TRBV12-3/TRBV12-4	TRBJ2-5	CASSLIGTQETQYF
TRBV4-2	TRBJ2-5	CASSQGGGQGVQETQYF
TRBV7-9	TRBJ2-1	CASSGDGLSYNEQFF
TRBV5-1	TRBJ2-1	CASIGLAGGPVGPSSYNEQFF